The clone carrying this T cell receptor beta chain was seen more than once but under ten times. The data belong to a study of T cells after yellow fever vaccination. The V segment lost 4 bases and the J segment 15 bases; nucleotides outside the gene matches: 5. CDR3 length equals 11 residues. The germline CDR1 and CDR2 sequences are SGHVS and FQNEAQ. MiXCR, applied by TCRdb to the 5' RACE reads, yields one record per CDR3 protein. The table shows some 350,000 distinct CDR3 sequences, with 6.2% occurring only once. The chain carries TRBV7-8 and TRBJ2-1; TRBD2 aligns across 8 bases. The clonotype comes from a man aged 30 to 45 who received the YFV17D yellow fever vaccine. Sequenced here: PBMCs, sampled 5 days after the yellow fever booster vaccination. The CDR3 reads CASSYSGILFF. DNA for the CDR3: TGTGCCAGCAGCTATAGCGGGATACTGTTCTTC.